The entry that follows covers one T cell receptor (beta chain) sequence. V trimming: 1 base; J trimming: 3 bases; junction bases outside the gene matches: 3. Germline V gene lookup returns CDR1 MDHEN and CDR2 SYDVKM. The CDR3 totals 14 residues. This sample was taken from a study of blood T cell repertoires in COVID-19. In the authors' workflow: Nucleated cell counts were estimated from reference gene primer amplification. Assay used: immunoSEQ multiplex PCR; TCRdb lists only in-frame clones, some missing. The D gene and trimming were derived from the DNA, and the V and J assignments and clone size from that table. The table lists about 310,000 clones, approximately 89% of them singletons.

The sequencing input was peripheral blood. The receptor was derived from a woman aged 50 to 60 who had recovered from COVID-19. The V gene is TRBV28, the J gene TRBJ2-7, with TRBD2 matching over 7 bases. The CDR3 is CASSLSRTSYEQYF. The CDR3 region has the DNA TGTGCCAGCAGTTTATCTCGGACTAGCTACGAGCAGTACTTC.